Following are 14 T cell receptor beta chains from one sample sequenced in a study of T cell responses to AZD1222 COVID-19 vaccine. Measured with immunoSEQ multiplex PCR; TCRdb has only the in-frame clones, and not every one. The sample gives 150,000 or so clones, roughly nine tenths of which show up once; about 1.5% is in the top ten. Specimen: peripheral blood, collected on day 0 of AZD1222 vaccination. All receptors come from an adult in good health.

The chain uses TRBV10-1 and TRBJ2-7; D remains unclear. This CDR3 region has 18 residues. The V gene lost 0 bases and the J gene lost 4 bases, with 22 bases spanning the gap. Germline-derived CDR1 and CDR2 are WNHNN and SYGVQD (reference sequence). The DNA of the CDR3 is TGCGCCAGCAGTGAGTCGATGCTGGGCAGCTCCAGGAGTTACGAGCAGTACTTC. Translated, it gives CASSESMLGSSRSYEQYF.

This chain links TRBV7-9 with TRBJ2-3; D ambiguous. This CDR3 region has 16 residues. CDR1 and CDR2 from the germline V gene are SEHNR and FQNEAQ (reference sequence). V was cut by 5 bases and J by 4 bases, with 19 bases left in between. CDR3 sequence reads: CASSLTRAKVADTQYF. The CDR3 coding sequence is TGTGCCAGCAGCCTTACACGGGCCAAAGTCGCAGATACGCAGTATTTT.

V gene TRBV19 combines with J gene TRBJ2-3; D is undetermined. V dropped 7 bases and J dropped 0 bases, with 11 bases sitting between them. Per the germline V gene, CDR1 is LNHDA and CDR2 is SQIVND (reference sequence). This CDR3 spans 14 amino acids. In DNA, the CDR3 is TGTGCCAGTAAGCTGGGTGCTAGCACAGATACGCAGTATTTT. This sequence encodes CASKLGASTDTQYF.

The gene calls are TRBV19 and TRBJ1-6; no definite D call. CDR1 is LNHDA and CDR2 is SQIVND in the germline V gene (reference sequence). This CDR3 region has 16 residues. V was shortened by 3 bases and J by 0 bases, with 9 bases between the two germline ends. CDR3 nucleotides: TGTGCCAGTAGTATGGAGTATGCCTCCTATAATTCACCCCTCCACTTT. It codes for CASSMEYASYNSPLHF. The full variable domain, in which reference TRBV19 and TRBJ1-6 provide the parts outside the CDR3, is DGGITQSPKYLFRKEGQNVTLSCEQNLNHDAMYWYRQDPGQGLRLIYYSQIVNDFQKGDIAEGYSVSREKKESFPLTVTSAQKNPTAFYLCASSMEYASYNSPLHFGNGTRLTVT.

The V gene is TRBV11-3, the J gene TRBJ2-5; no firm D call. Trimming removed 4 bases at V and 7 bases at J, with 16 bases between. Per the germline V gene, CDR1 is SGHNT and CDR2 is YENEEA. This CDR3 is built from 14 residues. CDR3 sequence: CASSSFVAMGTQYF. CDR3 DNA sequence: TGTGCCAGCAGCTCCTTCGTGGCAATGGGGACCCAGTACTTC. Looking up the rest from reference TRBV11-3 and TRBJ2-5 gives the full variable domain: EAGVVQSPRYKIIEKKQPVAFWCNPISGHNTLYWYLQNLGQGPELLIRYENEEAVDDSQLPKDRFSAERLKGVDSTLKIQPAELGDSAVYLCASSSFVAMGTQYFGPGTRLLVL.

The chain uses TRBV29-1 and TRBJ1-2; weak D call: TRBD1 (6 bases). Germline-derived CDR1 and CDR2 are SQVTM and ANQGSEA. The CDR3 consists of 11 residues. With 5 bases removed from V and 6 bases from J, the gap between germline ends came to 10 bases. In DNA form, the CDR3 reads TGCAGCGTTCGCGGGGGCGATGGCTACACCTTC. Its translation is CSVRGGDGYTF.

This chain links TRBV27 with TRBJ1-2; tentative D call: TRBD1 (5 bases). The V end was cut by 2 bases, the J end by 6 bases, with 13 bases between. The CDR3 contains 14 residues. In germline, CDR1 is MNHEY, CDR2 SMNVEV (reference sequence). The CDR3 loop reads CASSLGSAGNGYTF. The CDR3 DNA is TGTGCCAGCAGTTTAGGGTCGGCAGGGAATGGCTACACCTTC.

The rearrangement joins TRBV27 to TRBJ2-7; 8 bases agree with TRBD1. Germline V gene sequence: CDR1 MNHEY, CDR2 SMNVEV (reference sequence). V lost 8 bases and J lost 3; bases outside the gene matches: 6. The CDR3 contains 13 residues. CDR3 region: CASRGTGIYEQYF. The CDR3 region has the DNA TGTGCCAGCCGGGGGACAGGTATCTACGAGCAGTACTTC.

This sequence joins TRBV10-1 and TRBJ2-1; 7 nucleotides align to TRBD2. The ends lost 4 bases at V and 7 bases at J; junction bases unmatched: 7. This CDR3 region has 14 residues. Per the germline V gene, CDR1 is WNHNN and CDR2 is SYGVQD (reference sequence). CDR3 DNA: TGCGCCAGCAGTGGTGGGAGGGGTTGGAATGAGCAGTTCTTC. It codes for CASSGGRGWNEQFF.

This clone was seen only once. This sequence joins TRBV4-2 and TRBJ1-1; the D is unclear. V lost 0 bases to trimming and J lost 1 base, with 18 bases between them. The CDR3 contains 18 residues. Germline values: CDR1 LGHNA, CDR2 YNFKEQ. The DNA for the CDR3 is TGTGCCAGCAGCCAAGATCTTTATTCTTCGGGTGGGAACACTGAAGCTTTCTTT. Its translation: CASSQDLYSSGGNTEAFF.

This chain links TRBV7-6 with TRBJ2-2; D is unclear. The germline V and J ends were trimmed by 1 base and 1 base, with 10 bases remaining between them. This CDR3 comprises 16 residues. Per the germline V gene, CDR1 is SGHVS and CDR2 is FNYEAQ. The chain's CDR3 is CASSLGSLMNTGELFF. The CDR3, as DNA: TGTGCCAGCAGCTTAGGCAGCTTAATGAACACCGGGGAGCTGTTTTTT.

This sequence joins TRBV7-8 and TRBJ1-6, with D unclear. V lost 5 bases and J lost 6, with 17 bases in between. The CDR3 is 16 residues long. Germline assignment: CDR1 SGHVS and CDR2 FQNEAQ. CDR3 protein: CASSHKEPTTNSPLHF. The CDR3 coding sequence is TGTGCCAGCAGCCACAAGGAGCCCACCACTAATTCACCCCTCCACTTT.

This clone was picked up a small number of times. The genes are TRBV7-6 and TRBJ2-6; D may be TRBD1 or TRBD2 (5 bases each). The CDR3 sequence is 17 residues long. Germline CDR1 reads SGHVS; CDR2 reads FNYEAQ. V was trimmed by 5 bases and J by 2 bases, leaving 16 bases between them. The CDR3 region has the DNA TGTGCCAGCAGCCCTGGACAACTAGTAGCTGGGGCCAACGTCCTGACTTTC. It codes for CASSPGQLVAGANVLTF.

This chain joins TRBV12-5 and TRBJ1-2, with a tentative D call TRBD1 (5 bases). CDR3 length equals 14 residues. V lost 7 bases to trimming and J lost 4 bases, with 16 bases between them. Germline V gene data show CDR1 as LGHNT and CDR2 as FRNRAP. The CDR3 sequence: CASAPGAFPYGYTF. The CDR3 region has the DNA TGTGCTAGTGCTCCCGGGGCCTTCCCCTATGGCTACACCTTC.